Shown below are 17 T cell receptor beta chains from a single sample sequenced in a study of CD8 T cells in ankylosing spondylitis. TCRdb reprocessed the 5' RACE reads via MiXCR and lists one record per CDR3 protein. The sample has around 130,000 distinct CDR3 sequences, approximately 9.9% seen once; the top ten hold 3% to 4%. Sequencing used blood, either unsorted or a sorted T cell fraction (not recorded which). Receptor source: a male donor with ankylosing spondylitis or in good health (not recorded which).

This clonotype was observed many times. The chain combines TRBV10-3 with TRBJ2-7; no definite D call. This CDR3 contains 13 residues. Germline assignment: CDR1 ENHRY and CDR2 SYGVKD. V was cut by 3 bases and J by 1 base, with 7 bases left in between. CDR3 protein: CAISDRRSYEQYF. The CDR3 nucleotides read TGTGCCATCAGTGATAGACGTTCCTACGAGCAGTACTTC.

This clonotype was seen at least ten times. The rearrangement uses TRBV6-1 and TRBJ2-3, with D perhaps being TRBD1 or TRBD2 (5 bases each). Looked up from germline, CDR1 is MNHNS and CDR2 is SASEGT. Trimming took 10 bases from V and 1 from J, leaving 15 bases between them. The length of the CDR3 is 14 residues. The DNA for the CDR3 is TGTGCCATAAGCCGGGACCCACGCACAGATACGCAGTATTTT. It specifies CAISRDPRTDTQYF.

Points on this clonotype: A read error may explain this, as a much larger clone is one base away. V gene TRBV5-6 combines with J gene TRBJ2-3; D could derive from TRBD1 or TRBD2 (5 bases each). The CDR3 is made up of 15 amino acids. Germline CDR1 and CDR2: SGHDT and YYEEEE. The CDR3 DNA sequence: TGTGCCAGCAGCTTTACAGGTTCTAGCACAGATACGCACTATTTT. Translating gives CASSFTGSSTDTHYF.

The sample holds many counts of this clonotype. V and J are TRBV6-5 and TRBJ2-2, with unresolved D. In germline, CDR1 is MNHEY, CDR2 SVGAGI. V dropped 1 base and J dropped 4 bases, with 7 bases sitting between them. CDR3 length equals 14 residues. In DNA, the CDR3 is TGTGCCAGCAGTTACTGGAAGGGCACCGGGGAGCTGTTTTTT. Translation gives CASSYWKGTGELFF.

This clonotype was seen at least ten times. The V gene is TRBV6-1, the J gene TRBJ2-5; 10 bases agree with TRBD2. The V gene end was trimmed by 6 bases and the J gene end by 5 bases; junction bases not matched to a gene: 9. Germline lookup yields CDR1 MNHNS and CDR2 SASEGT. The length of the CDR3 is 15 residues. CDR3 bases: TGTGCCAGCAGCCCCTTTAGCGGGAGGTACGAGACCCAGTACTTC. Translating it yields CASSPFSGRYETQYF.

In this sample, this clonotype turned up many times. The chain is built from TRBV4-3 and TRBJ1-6; no clear D gene. The CDR3 runs 13 residues. V lost 1 base and J 8 bases, leaving 6 bases between the germline ends. Germline-derived CDR1 and CDR2 are LGHNA and YSLEER. The CDR3 reads CASSQVVYSPLHF. CDR3 DNA sequence: TGCGCCAGCAGCCAAGTAGTATATTCACCCCTCCACTTT.

This clonotype showed up just a few times. This chain uses TRBV29-1 with TRBJ2-1, with a tentative D call TRBD2 (6 bases). The CDR3 runs to 14 residues. The germline V and J ends were trimmed by 4 bases and 7 bases, with 17 bases remaining between them. The V gene's germline CDR1 is SQVTM and CDR2 ANQGSEA. The CDR3: CSVGDGGNSNEQFF. The CDR3 region has the DNA TGCAGCGTTGGGGACGGGGGTAACTCGAATGAGCAGTTCTTC.

This clonotype was recorded at least ten times. The V gene is TRBV29-1, the J gene TRBJ2-5; D gene unclear. Trimming left V 5 bases short and J 5 bases short, with 9 bases between. Germline-derived CDR1 and CDR2 are SQVTM and ANQGSEA. The CDR3 extends over 11 amino acids. The CDR3: CSVREMETQYF. For the CDR3, the DNA is TGCAGCGTTAGAGAGATGGAGACCCAGTACTTC.

This clonotype was seen a few times. This chain links TRBV18 with TRBJ1-6; D is possibly TRBD1 (6 bases). The CDR3 length is 15 residues. Germline values: CDR1 KGHSH, CDR2 LQKENI. Between the trimmed V and J ends, which lost 3 bases and 4 bases, there was a span of 10 bases. CDR3 sequence: CASSPRTEYNSPLHF. The CDR3 nucleotides read TGTGCCAGCTCACCGAGGACAGAGTATAATTCACCCCTCCACTTT. The entire variable domain, with the rest obtained from reference TRBV18 and TRBJ1-6, is as follows: NAGVMQNPRHLVRRRGQEARLRCSPMKGHSHVYWYRQLPEEGLKFMVYLQKENIIDESGMPKERFSAEFPKEGPSILRIQQVVRGDSAAYFCASSPRTEYNSPLHFGNGTRLTVT.

This chain joins TRBV20-1 and TRBJ2-1, with TRBD2 matching over 9 bases. This CDR3 spans 17 amino acids. Germline V gene sequence: CDR1 DFQATT, CDR2 SNEGSKA (reference sequence). Trimming at V came to 2 bases and at J to 7 bases, leaving 15 bases not matched to a gene. The DNA of the CDR3 is TGCAGTGCTAGACCCCTTAAAGCTGCGGGAGGGCGGAATGAGCAGTTCTTC. Translation gives CSARPLKAAGGRNEQFF.

The chain employs TRBV7-3 and TRBJ2-1; 9 positions agree with TRBD2. J lost 6 bases, V lost 6 bases, and 6 bases had no gene match. Germline CDR1 SGHTA, CDR2 FQGTGA. The CDR3 runs to 14 residues. CDR3 loop: CASSSAGGTNEQFF. The CDR3 region has the DNA TGTGCCAGCAGTTCAGCGGGAGGAACCAATGAGCAGTTCTTC.

The genes are TRBV7-3 and TRBJ2-1, with TRBD2 matching 13 bases. This CDR3 has 17 residues. Germline V gives CDR1 SGHTA, CDR2 FQGTGA. Trimming took 4 bases from V and 2 from J; bases not matched to a gene: 5. CDR3 nucleotides: TGTGCCAGCAGCTCCGGACTAGCGGGAGCCCCCTACAATGAGCAGTTCTTC. Translation gives CASSSGLAGAPYNEQFF.

This clonotype was observed many times. The chain has TRBV7-2 and TRBJ1-4; the D is unclear. Per germline, CDR1 SGHTA and CDR2 FQGNSA. The CDR3 extends over 14 amino acids. Trimming shortened V by 5 bases and J by 4 bases, and 11 bases separated the two germline ends. As DNA, the CDR3 is TGTGCCAGCAGCACGACATGGAATAATGAAAAACTGTTTTTT. Translated: CASSTTWNNEKLFF.

The J gene is TRBJ2-7, the V gene TRBV12-3 or TRBV12-4, with 8 nucleotides matching TRBD1. Losses at the gene ends were 6 bases for V and 0 bases for J; bases not matched to a gene: 7. The CDR3 has 15 amino acids. CDR3 protein: CASSPTGAGSYEQYF. The DNA of the CDR3 is TGTGCCAGCAGCCCGACAGGGGCGGGCTCCTACGAGCAGTACTTC.

This clonotype has only a few counts. The chain joins TRBV11-2 to TRBJ2-5; 10 nucleotides align to TRBD1. The germline CDR1 and CDR2 sequences are SGHAT and FQNNGV. The length of the CDR3 is 16 residues. The trim removed 6 bases at V and 5 bases at J, leaving 12 bases unmatched. CDR3 nucleotide sequence: TGTGCCAGCAGTTCCTTCGGGGACAGGGGTGACGAGACCCAGTACTTC. Translation gives CASSSFGDRGDETQYF.

A few counts support this clonotype. The V gene is TRBV7-2, the J gene TRBJ2-7; D is undetermined. V was clipped by 1 base and J by 7 bases, with 17 bases between them. Germline V gene sequence: CDR1 SGHTA, CDR2 FQGNSA. The CDR3 runs to 15 residues. CDR3 sequence reads: CASSLVSGPSNEQYF. The CDR3 coding sequence is TGTGCCAGCAGCTTAGTGTCGGGCCCATCAAATGAGCAGTACTTC.

This chain uses TRBV6-1 with TRBJ2-3; D may be TRBD1 (5 bases). Germline V gives CDR1 MNHNS, CDR2 SASEGT. Trimming cost V 6 bases and J 8 bases, with 15 bases left between them. This CDR3 is built from 13 residues. In nucleotides, the CDR3 is TGTGCCAGCAGCGCCCGGTTGCAGGGTACGCAGTATTTT. It is translated as CASSARLQGTQYF.